These 15 T cell receptor beta chains were all obtained from the same sample, sequenced in a study of T cell responses to AZD1222 COVID-19 vaccine. Assay used: immunoSEQ multiplex PCR; TCRdb lists only in-frame clones, some missing. The sample consists of around 150,000 clones, 92% of them appearing once. This specimen consisted of peripheral blood, obtained 28 days after the second AZD1222 dose. The receptor source for this set is an adult who received the AZD1222 COVID-19 vaccine.

V and J are TRBV19 and TRBJ2-1; TRBD2 matches 10 bases. The junction had 13 bases not matched to a gene; V was cut back by 3 bases and J by 8 bases. This CDR3 spans 17 amino acids. Germline V gene data show CDR1 as LNHDA and CDR2 as SQIVND (reference sequence). The CDR3, as DNA: TGTGCCAGTAGTATCCCCCCTAGCGGGAGCTCGAGGGATGAGCAGTTCTTC. It is translated as CASSIPPSGSSRDEQFF.

This clone was recorded only once. The chain joins TRBV7-8 to TRBJ1-1; D gene unclear. The V end was cut by 4 bases, the J end by 0 bases, with 18 bases between. The CDR3 covers 17 residues. Germline V gene data show CDR1 as SGHVS and CDR2 as FQNEAQ. The CDR3 region has the DNA TGTGCCAGCAGCTCGAACCGTGGGGAACTCATGAACACTGAAGCTTTCTTT. It yields the protein CASSSNRGELMNTEAFF.

CDR3 coding DNA: TGCGCCAGCAGCTTGGGACTAGCGGGAGATCTGAACGAGCAGTACTTC. Amino acid sequence: CASSLGLAGDLNEQYF. The genes are TRBV5-1 and TRBJ2-7, with 12 bases that match TRBD2. There are 16 residues in the CDR3. The J segment lost 5 bases and the V segment lost 0 bases, leaving 6 bases of the junction unmatched. Germline-derived CDR1 and CDR2 are SGHRS and YFSETQ.

The rearrangement links TRBV28 to TRBJ2-7; TRBD1 is a possible D gene (5 bases). The CDR3 sequence is 13 residues long. Germline loops: CDR1 MDHEN, CDR2 SYDVKM. V lost 3 bases, J lost 2 bases, and 8 bases lay in between. The CDR3 bases are TGTGCCAGCAGTTTGACAGCCCCCTACGAGCAGTACTTC. Amino acids: CASSLTAPYEQYF.

The J gene is TRBJ2-7, the V gene TRBV27; a weak D match, TRBD2 (6 bases). The V end lost 3 bases, the J end lost 4 bases, and 16 bases lay between the germline ends. Germline values: CDR1 MNHEY, CDR2 SMNVEV (reference sequence). CDR3 size: 15 residues. CDR3 nucleotide sequence: TGTGCCAGCAGTTTTACCCCCCAGGGAGGATACGAGCAGTACTTC. This gives the protein CASSFTPQGGYEQYF.

This chain connects TRBV5-1 to TRBJ1-6; a possible D gene is TRBD1 (5 bases). The CDR3 runs to 15 residues. Germline loops: CDR1 SGHRS, CDR2 YFSETQ. Trimming took off 2 bases at V and 4 bases at J, with 10 bases between the two ends. CDR3 sequence: CASSFGGDYNSPLHF. The CDR3 DNA sequence: TGCGCCAGCAGCTTTGGGGGGGATTATAATTCACCCCTCCACTTT.

This chain uses TRBV27 with TRBJ2-2, with TRBD2 matching 8 bases. V shed 5 bases, J shed 1 base, and the junction held 9 bases outside the gene matches. Per germline, CDR1 MNHEY and CDR2 SMNVEV (reference sequence). The CDR3 contains 17 residues. CDR3 bases: TGTGCCAGCAGTCCCATCATACTAGCGGAGAACACCGGGGAGCTGTTTTTT. Its translation is CASSPIILAENTGELFF.

The chain is built from TRBV19 and TRBJ1-3; D is perhaps TRBD1 (5 bases). Trimming took off 6 bases at V and 7 bases at J, with 19 bases between the two ends. The CDR3 has 15 residues. The germline CDR1 and CDR2 sequences are LNHDA and SQIVND (reference sequence). This CDR3 is CASRPSQGLGNTIYF. CDR3 nucleotide sequence: TGTGCCAGTAGACCATCTCAGGGATTAGGCAACACCATATATTTT.

V is TRBV30 and J is TRBJ1-2; 11 nucleotides agree with TRBD1. The CDR3 loop spans 13 amino acids. Germline-derived CDR1 and CDR2 are GTSNPN and SVGIG (reference sequence). With 5 bases clipped from V and 7 bases from J, the junction kept 6 bases outside the gene matches. CDR3 nucleotides: TGTGCCTGGGAGACAGGGACAGGGGGTGGCTACACCTTC. It is translated as CAWETGTGGGYTF.

V is TRBV6-5 and J is TRBJ2-5; D perhaps matches TRBD2 (6 bases). V was shortened by 5 bases and J by 5 bases, with 15 bases between the two germline ends. The CDR3 runs to 14 residues. Per germline, CDR1 MNHEY and CDR2 SVGAGI. The CDR3 protein is CASSPSGTEETQYF. The DNA for the CDR3 is TGTGCCAGCAGTCCTTCCGGGACTGAGGAGACCCAGTACTTC.

V usage is TRBV19 and J usage is TRBJ2-5; the match to TRBD1 covers 8 bases. This CDR3 contains 13 residues. From germline, CDR1 is LNHDA and CDR2 SQIVND (reference sequence). V trimming: 6 bases; J trimming: 2 bases; junction bases outside the gene matches: 2. CDR3 coding DNA: TGTGCCAGTAGCGGACAGGGTCAAGAGACCCAGTACTTC. Amino acid sequence: CASSGQGQETQYF.

This rearrangement joins TRBV7-8 to TRBJ2-6, with D unresolved. The CDR3 runs 17 residues. CDR1 is SGHVS, CDR2 FQNEAQ, per germline. Trimming removed 3 bases at V and 0 bases at J, with 12 bases between. The CDR3, as DNA: TGTGCCAGCAGCTTTGGCGGAACAGACTCTGGGGCCAACGTCCTGACTTTC. This encodes CASSFGGTDSGANVLTF.

The rearrangement joins TRBV30 to TRBJ1-4; 8 nucleotides align to TRBD1. J gave up 6 bases and V 8 bases, and 8 bases lay outside the gene matches. Germline assignment: CDR1 GTSNPN and CDR2 SVGIG (reference sequence). The CDR3 runs to 13 residues. The CDR3 is CAASRGPDEKLFF. The CDR3 coding sequence is TGTGCCGCATCCAGGGGGCCTGATGAAAAACTGTTTTTT.

J is TRBJ1-2 and V is TRBV28; tentative D call: TRBD1 (5 bases). This CDR3 spans 12 amino acids. Per germline, CDR1 MDHEN and CDR2 SYDVKM. V was clipped by 7 bases and J by 8 bases, with 14 bases between them. The DNA of the CDR3 is TGTGCCAGCACCTACGGGGCCAACGGCTACACCTTC. Protein product: CASTYGANGYTF.

The rearrangement uses TRBV28 and TRBJ1-1; D unclear. Germline CDR1 and CDR2: MDHEN and SYDVKM. The CDR3 length is 12 residues. V was shortened by 3 bases and J by 4 bases, with 6 bases between the two germline ends. In DNA form, the CDR3 reads TGTGCCAGCAGTTTGGATGCCACTGAAGCTTTCTTT. Its protein is CASSLDATEAFF.